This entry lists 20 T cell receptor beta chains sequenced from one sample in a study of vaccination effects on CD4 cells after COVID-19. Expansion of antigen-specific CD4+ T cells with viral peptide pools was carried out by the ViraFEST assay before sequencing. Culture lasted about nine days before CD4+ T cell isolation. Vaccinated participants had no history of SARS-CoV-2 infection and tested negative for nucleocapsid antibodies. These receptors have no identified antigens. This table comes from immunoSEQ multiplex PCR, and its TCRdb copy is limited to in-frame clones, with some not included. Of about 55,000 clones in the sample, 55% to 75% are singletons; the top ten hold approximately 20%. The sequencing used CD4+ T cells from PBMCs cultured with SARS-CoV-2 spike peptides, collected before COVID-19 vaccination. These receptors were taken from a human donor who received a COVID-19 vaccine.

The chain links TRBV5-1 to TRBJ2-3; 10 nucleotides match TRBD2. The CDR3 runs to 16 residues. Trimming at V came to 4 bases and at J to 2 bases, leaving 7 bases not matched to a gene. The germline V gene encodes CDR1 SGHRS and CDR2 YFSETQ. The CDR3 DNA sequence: TGCGCCAGCAGCCAGGGACTAGCGCCCTTCACAGATACGCAGTATTTT. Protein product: CASSQGLAPFTDTQYF.

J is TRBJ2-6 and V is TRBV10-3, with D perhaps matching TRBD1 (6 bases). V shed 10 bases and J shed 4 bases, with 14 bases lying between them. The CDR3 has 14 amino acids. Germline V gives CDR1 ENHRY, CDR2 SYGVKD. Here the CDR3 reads CATSRGSGANVLTF. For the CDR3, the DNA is TGTGCCACGTCAAGGGGGTCCGGGGCCAACGTCCTGACTTTC.

CDR3 loop: CASSVDSRDTLAFQYF. The CDR3 DNA is TGTGCCAGCAGCGTCGATTCCCGGGACACCCTCGCGTTTCAGTACTTC. V usage is TRBV9 and J usage is TRBJ2-7; a weak D match, TRBD1 (6 bases). There are 16 residues in the CDR3. Germline CDR1 is SGDLS and CDR2 is YYNGEE. The V and J ends lost 2 bases and 10 bases respectively, with 25 bases between them.

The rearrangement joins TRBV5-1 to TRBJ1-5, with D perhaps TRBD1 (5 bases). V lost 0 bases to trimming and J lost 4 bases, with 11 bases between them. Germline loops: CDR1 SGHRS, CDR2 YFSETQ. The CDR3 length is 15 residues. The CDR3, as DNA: TGCGCCAGCAGCTTGGGCCCGGGGGGTAATCAGCCCCAGCATTTT. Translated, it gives CASSLGPGGNQPQHF.

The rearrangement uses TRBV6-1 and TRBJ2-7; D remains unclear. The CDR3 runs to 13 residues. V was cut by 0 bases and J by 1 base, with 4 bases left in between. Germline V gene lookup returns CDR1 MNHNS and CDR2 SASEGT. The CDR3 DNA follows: TGTGCCAGCAGTGAAGCAGAATCCTACGAGCAGTACTTC. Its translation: CASSEAESYEQYF.

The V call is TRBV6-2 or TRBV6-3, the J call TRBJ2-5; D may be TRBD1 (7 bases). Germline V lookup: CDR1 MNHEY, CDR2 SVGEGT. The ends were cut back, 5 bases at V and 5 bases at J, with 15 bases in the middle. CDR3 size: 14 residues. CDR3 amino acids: CASSVTPGGETQYF. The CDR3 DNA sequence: TGTGCCAGCAGTGTCACGCCAGGGGGGGAGACCCAGTACTTC.

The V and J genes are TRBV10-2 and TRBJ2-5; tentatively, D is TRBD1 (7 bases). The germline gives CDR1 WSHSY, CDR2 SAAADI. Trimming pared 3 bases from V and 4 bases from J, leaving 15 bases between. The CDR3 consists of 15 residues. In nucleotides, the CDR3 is TGCGCCAGCAGTGACCCAGGGGGAGGCCCAGAGACCCAGTACTTC. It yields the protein CASSDPGGGPETQYF.

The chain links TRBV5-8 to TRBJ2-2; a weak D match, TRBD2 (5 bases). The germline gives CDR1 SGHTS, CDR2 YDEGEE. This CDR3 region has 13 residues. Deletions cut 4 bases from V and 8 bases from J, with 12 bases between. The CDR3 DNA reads TGTGCCAGCAGCAGCGGACTGGCTGGGGAGCTGTTTTTT. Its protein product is CASSSGLAGELFF.

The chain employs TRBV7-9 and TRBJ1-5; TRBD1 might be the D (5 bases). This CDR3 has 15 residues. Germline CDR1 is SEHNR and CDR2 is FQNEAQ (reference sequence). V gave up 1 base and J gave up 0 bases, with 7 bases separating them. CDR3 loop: CASSLGGYSNQPQHF. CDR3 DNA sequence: TGTGCCAGCAGCTTAGGGGGGTATAGCAATCAGCCCCAGCATTTT.

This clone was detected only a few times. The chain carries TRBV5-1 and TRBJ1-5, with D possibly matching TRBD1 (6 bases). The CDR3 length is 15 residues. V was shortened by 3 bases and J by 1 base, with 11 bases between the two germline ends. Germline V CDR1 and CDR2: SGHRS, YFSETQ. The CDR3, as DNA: TGCGCCAGCAGCTGGGGGCAGGGAAGCAATCAGCCCCAGCATTTT. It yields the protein CASSWGQGSNQPQHF.

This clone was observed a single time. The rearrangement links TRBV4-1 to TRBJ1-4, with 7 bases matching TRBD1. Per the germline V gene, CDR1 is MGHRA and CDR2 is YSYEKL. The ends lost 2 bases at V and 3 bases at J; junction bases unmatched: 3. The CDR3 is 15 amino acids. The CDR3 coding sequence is TGCGCCAGCAGCCAAACAGGGGCGGCTAATGAAAAACTGTTTTTT. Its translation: CASSQTGAANEKLFF.

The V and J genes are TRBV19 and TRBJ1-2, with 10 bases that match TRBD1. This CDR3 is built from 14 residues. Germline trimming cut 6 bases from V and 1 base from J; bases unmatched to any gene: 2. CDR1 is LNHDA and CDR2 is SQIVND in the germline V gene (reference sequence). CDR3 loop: CASSGDRGNYGYTF. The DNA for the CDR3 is TGTGCCAGTAGCGGGGACAGGGGTAACTATGGCTACACCTTC.

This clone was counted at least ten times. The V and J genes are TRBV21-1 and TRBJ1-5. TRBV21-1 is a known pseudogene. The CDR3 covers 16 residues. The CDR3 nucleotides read TGTGCCAGCAGCAAAATAGGGAGGGGGTTCAATCAGCCCCAGCATTTT. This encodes CASSKIGRGFNQPQHF.

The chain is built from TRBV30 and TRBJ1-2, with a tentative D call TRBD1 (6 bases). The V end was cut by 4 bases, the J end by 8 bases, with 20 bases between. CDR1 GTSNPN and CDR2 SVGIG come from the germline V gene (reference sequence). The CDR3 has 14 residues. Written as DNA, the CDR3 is TGTGCCTGGAAGGGAGTGGGGGCCTACGGGGGCTACACCTTC. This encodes CAWKGVGAYGGYTF.

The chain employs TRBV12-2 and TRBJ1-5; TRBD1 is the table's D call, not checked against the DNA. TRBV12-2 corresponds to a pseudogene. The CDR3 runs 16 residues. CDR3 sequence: CASRSQDRDSNQPQHF. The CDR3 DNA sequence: TGTGCAAGTCGCTCACAGGACAGGGATAGCAATCAGCCCCAGCATTTT.

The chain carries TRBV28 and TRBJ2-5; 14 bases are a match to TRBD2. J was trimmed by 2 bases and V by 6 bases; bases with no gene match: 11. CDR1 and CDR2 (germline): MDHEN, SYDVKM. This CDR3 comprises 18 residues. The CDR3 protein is CASSPWTSGRPFQETQYF. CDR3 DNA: TGTGCCAGCAGCCCGTGGACTAGCGGGAGGCCTTTTCAAGAGACCCAGTACTTC.

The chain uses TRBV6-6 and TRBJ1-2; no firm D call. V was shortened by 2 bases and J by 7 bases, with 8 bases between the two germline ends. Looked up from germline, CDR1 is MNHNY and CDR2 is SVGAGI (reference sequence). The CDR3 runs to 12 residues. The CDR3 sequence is CASSYRESGYTF. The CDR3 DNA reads TGTGCCAGCAGTTACAGGGAGAGTGGCTACACCTTC.

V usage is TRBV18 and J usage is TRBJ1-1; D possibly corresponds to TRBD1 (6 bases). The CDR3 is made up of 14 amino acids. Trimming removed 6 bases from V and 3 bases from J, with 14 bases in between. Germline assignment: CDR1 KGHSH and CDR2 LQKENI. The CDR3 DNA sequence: TGTGCCAGCTCGGAAGGGGGGGCATACACTGAAGCTTTCTTT. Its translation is CASSEGGAYTEAFF. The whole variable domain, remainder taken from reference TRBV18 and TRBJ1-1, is NAGVMQNPRHLVRRRGQEARLRCSPMKGHSHVYWYRQLPEEGLKFMVYLQKENIIDESGMPKERFSAEFPKEGPSILRIQQVVRGDSAAYFCASSEGGAYTEAFFGQGTRLTVV.

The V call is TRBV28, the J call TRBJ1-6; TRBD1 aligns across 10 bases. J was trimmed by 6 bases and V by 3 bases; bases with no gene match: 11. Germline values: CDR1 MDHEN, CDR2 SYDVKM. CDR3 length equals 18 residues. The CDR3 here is CASSFGRKGQGSNSPLHF. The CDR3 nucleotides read TGTGCCAGCAGTTTCGGGCGGAAGGGACAGGGGTCTAATTCACCCCTCCACTTT.

The CDR3 reads CASGDEVGYTF. As DNA, the CDR3 is TGTGCCAGCGGGGATGAGGTTGGCTACACCTTC. The chain combines TRBV2 with TRBJ1-2; D unresolved. This CDR3 comprises 11 residues. Germline V gene sequence: CDR1 SNHLY, CDR2 FYNNEI. Between the trimmed V and J ends, which lost 8 bases and 7 bases, there was a span of 11 bases. The variable domain in full, completed from reference TRBV2 and TRBJ1-2, reads EPEVTQTPSHQVTQMGQEVILRCVPISNHLYFYWYRQILGQKVEFLVSFYNNEISEKSEIFDDQFSVERPDGSNFTLKIRSTKLEDSAMYFCASGDEVGYTFGSGTRLTVV.